These 27 T cell receptor beta chains were sequenced from one sample in a study of beta chain features in type 1 diabetes. Since all of the isolated RNA was reverse transcribed, expressed TCRB transcripts were what got sequenced. Method: immunoSEQ multiplex PCR; TCRdb's copy keeps in-frame clones and lacks some. The table lists 250,000 to 300,000 clones, roughly 8% of them singletons. The source material was central memory CD4+ T cells from blood. The receptor source for this set is a young woman in good health.

The J gene is TRBJ2-3, the V gene TRBV11-3; 10 bases fit TRBD1. The germline CDR1 and CDR2 sequences are SGHNT and YENEEA. The CDR3 sequence is 19 residues long. Unmatched junction bases numbered 12, after V lost 1 base and J lost 2 bases. The CDR3 is CASSLAIGTGDSNTDTQYF. The CDR3 nucleotides read TGTGCCAGCAGCTTAGCCATCGGGACAGGGGACTCAAACACAGATACGCAGTATTTT.

The J gene is TRBJ1-6, the V gene TRBV6-5; D gene ambiguous. V was shortened by 5 bases and J by 4 bases, with 6 bases between the two germline ends. There are 13 residues in the CDR3. CDR1 MNHEY and CDR2 SVGAGI come from the germline V gene. Here the CDR3 DNA reads TGTGCCAGCAGTCTCGGATATAATTCACCCCTCCACTTT. It specifies CASSLGYNSPLHF.

The chain carries TRBV7-9 and TRBJ2-1; D not certain. The CDR3 runs 13 residues. The V end lost 2 bases, the J end lost 9 bases, and 11 bases lay between the germline ends. Germline CDR1 and CDR2: SEHNR and FQNEAQ (reference sequence). CDR3 nucleotide sequence: TGTGCCAGCAGCTTACGAGACAAGCGTGAGCAGTTCTTC. Residues: CASSLRDKREQFF.

This clone was found a few times. CDR3 amino acids: CASSPLGIRGGYTF. The DNA of the CDR3 is TGTGCCAGCAGTCCCTTAGGGATTCGTGGGGGCTACACCTTC. The genes are TRBV27 and TRBJ1-2; D not certain. V was cut by 5 bases and J by 8 bases, with 18 bases left in between. The germline V gene has CDR1 MNHEY and CDR2 SMNVEV (reference sequence). The CDR3 has 14 amino acids.

There are a few counts of this clone. This chain connects TRBV6-1 to TRBJ2-3; possibly TRBD1 for D (6 bases). This CDR3 is 14 amino acids long. V gave up 7 bases and J gave up 0 bases, with 11 bases separating them. Per the germline V gene, CDR1 is MNHNS and CDR2 is SASEGT. The CDR3 coding sequence is TGTGCCAGCAAGGAACAGGGTAGCACAGATACGCAGTATTTT. Protein: CASKEQGSTDTQYF.

This clone was picked up a small number of times. The chain is built from TRBV7-8 and TRBJ2-3; D possibly corresponds to TRBD2 (5 bases). With 6 bases removed from V and 8 bases from J, the gap between germline ends came to 15 bases. The length of the CDR3 is 13 residues. Germline CDR1 reads SGHVS; CDR2 reads FQNEAQ. The CDR3 reads CASSPGRVSTQYF. The CDR3, as DNA: TGTGCCAGCAGTCCCGGGCGGGTGTCTACGCAGTATTTT.

This clone occurred many times. The chain uses TRBV7-9 and TRBJ2-5; 9 bases match TRBD1. This CDR3 spans 15 amino acids. The V gene end was trimmed by 6 bases and the J gene end by 0 bases; junction bases not matched to a gene: 5. Per the germline V gene, CDR1 is SEHNR and CDR2 is FQNEAQ (reference sequence). The CDR3 DNA sequence: TGTGCCAGCAGACAACGGACAGGGGACCAAGAGACCCAGTACTTC. Translation gives CASRQRTGDQETQYF.

This CDR3 reads CASSLGLNGKNIQYF. The CDR3 DNA is TGTGCCAGCAGCTTGGGACTTAATGGTAAAAACATTCAGTACTTC. The chain employs TRBV7-2 and TRBJ2-4; tentative D call: TRBD2 (6 bases). The V end was cut by 3 bases, the J end by 4 bases, with 13 bases between. The CDR3 is made up of 15 amino acids. In germline, CDR1 is SGHTA, CDR2 FQGNSA. The full variable domain, its missing parts supplied by reference TRBV7-2 and TRBJ2-4, is GAGVSQSPSNKVTEKGKDVELRCDPISGHTALYWYRQSLGQGLEFLIYFQGNSAPDKSGLPSDRFSAERTGGSVSTLTIQRTQQEDSAVYLCASSLGLNGKNIQYFGAGTRLSVL.

This clone has just a few counts. The chain carries TRBV9 and TRBJ2-7; D possibly uses TRBD1 or TRBD2 (5 bases each). The CDR3 runs to 13 residues. V was trimmed by 0 bases and J by 6 bases, leaving 10 bases between them. Germline V gene data show CDR1 as SGDLS and CDR2 as YYNGEE. The CDR3 loop is CASSVAAGTEQYF. Written as DNA, the CDR3 is TGTGCCAGCAGCGTAGCGGCAGGGACCGAGCAGTACTTC.

This clone appeared a few times. The chain couples TRBV27 to TRBJ1-3; D not resolved. Germline V gene lookup returns CDR1 MNHEY and CDR2 SMNVEV (reference sequence). The CDR3 totals 17 residues. Trimming shortened V by 2 bases and J by 0 bases, and 14 bases separated the two germline ends. The CDR3 is CASSLGSPGHSGNTIYF. The CDR3 DNA sequence: TGTGCCAGCAGTTTAGGGTCTCCTGGGCACTCTGGAAACACCATATATTTT.

This clone was recorded a few times. The chain links TRBV4-2 to TRBJ2-7; D may be TRBD1 or TRBD2 (5 bases each). This CDR3 spans 14 amino acids. Per the germline V gene, CDR1 is LGHNA and CDR2 is YNFKEQ. The V end was cut by 1 base, the J end by 3 bases, with 10 bases between. CDR3 coding DNA: TGTGCCAGCAGCCAAGCCGGGACCCGCTACGAGCAGTACTTC. It yields the protein CASSQAGTRYEQYF.

The J gene is TRBJ2-3, the V gene TRBV11-2, with TRBD2 identical over 9 bases. The germline V gene has CDR1 SGHAT and CDR2 FQNNGV. CDR3 length: 17 amino acids. V lost 2 bases to trimming and J lost 1 base; unmatched junction nucleotides: 7. The CDR3 loop is CASSLRRGGEGTDTQYF. CDR3 sequence (DNA): TGTGCCAGCAGCTTACGGCGGGGGGGAGAAGGCACAGATACGCAGTATTTT. Full variable domain (remainder filled in from reference TRBV11-2 and TRBJ2-3): EAGVAQSPRYKIIEKRQSVAFWCNPISGHATLYWYQQILGQGPKLLIQFQNNGVVDDSQLPKDRFSAERLKGVDSTLKIQPAKLEDSAVYLCASSLRRGGEGTDTQYFGPGTRLTVL.

The chain joins TRBV27 to TRBJ2-7; possible D gene TRBD1, 5 bases. V was cut by 5 bases and J by 9 bases, with 20 bases left in between. The germline V gene has CDR1 MNHEY and CDR2 SMNVEV (reference sequence). This CDR3 spans 14 amino acids. The CDR3 spells CASSPNLDSFVQYF. The CDR3 bases are TGTGCCAGCAGTCCTAATCTCGACAGTTTTGTGCAGTACTTC.

The V call is TRBV11-3, the J call TRBJ1-2; D is unclear. V was cut by 6 bases and J by 5 bases, with 16 bases left in between. Germline CDR1 SGHNT, CDR2 YENEEA. There are 14 residues in the CDR3. CDR3: CASSPTLTSYGYTF. The CDR3, as DNA: TGTGCCAGCAGTCCTACCCTTACCTCATATGGCTACACCTTC.

Ten or more counts support this clone. This chain joins TRBV2 and TRBJ2-5; D is uncertain. The V gene lost 5 bases and the J gene lost 1 base, with 11 bases spanning the gap. The CDR3 spans 14 residues. Germline lookup yields CDR1 SNHLY and CDR2 FYNNEI. The DNA for the CDR3 is TGTGCCAGCAGTAGGAGAGCGATCCAAGAGACCCAGTACTTC. This translates into CASSRRAIQETQYF.

This clone was seen a few times. This chain joins TRBV5-6 and TRBJ1-5; 7 positions agree with TRBD1. This CDR3 has 15 amino acids. Germline CDR1 SGHDT, CDR2 YYEEEE. J gave up 4 bases and V 4 bases, and 8 bases lay outside the gene matches. CDR3: CASSAAGTVNQPQHF. The CDR3 DNA follows: TGTGCCAGCAGCGCAGCCGGGACAGTTAATCAGCCCCAGCATTTT.

The chain links TRBV29-1 to TRBJ1-1; D is unresolved. Germline CDR1 SQVTM, CDR2 ANQGSEA. The germline V and J ends were trimmed by 2 bases and 1 base, with 11 bases remaining between them. The CDR3 covers 14 residues. The CDR3 nucleotides are TGCAGCGTTGAAAGAGGGCGGGCGAACACTGAAGCTTTCTTT. Translated: CSVERGRANTEAFF.

This clone appeared a few times. This rearrangement joins TRBV7-2 to TRBJ2-1; TRBD2 aligns across 7 bases. V gave up 5 bases and J gave up 8 bases; unmatched junction bases: 6. There are 13 residues in the CDR3. CDR1 is SGHTA and CDR2 is FQGNSA in the germline V gene. CDR3 bases: TGTGCCAGCAGCGACAGCGGGACTCATGAGCAGTTCTTC. Translating gives CASSDSGTHEQFF.

This clone was detected ten times or more. The rearrangement joins TRBV5-4 to TRBJ2-5; D unclear. The V and J ends lost 4 bases and 0 bases respectively, with 10 bases between them. The germline gives CDR1 SGHNT, CDR2 YYREEE (reference sequence). This CDR3 has 14 residues. CDR3 bases: TGTGCCAGCAGCCCAGACATGTACCAAGAGACCCAGTACTTC. Encoded protein: CASSPDMYQETQYF.

This clone was detected ten times or more. The rearrangement links TRBV11-2 to TRBJ1-1; D gene ambiguous. This CDR3 contains 16 residues. CDR1 is SGHAT and CDR2 is FQNNGV in the germline V gene. V was clipped by 0 bases and J by 1 base, with 12 bases between them. In DNA, the CDR3 is TGTGCCAGCAGCTTAGATTTCGGGGTCCGGAACACTGAAGCTTTCTTT. Translated, it gives CASSLDFGVRNTEAFF.

This clone appeared a few times. This chain links TRBV7-2 with TRBJ1-1, with a weak D call TRBD1 (5 bases). Trimming took 3 bases from V and 1 from J, leaving 12 bases between them. Germline-derived CDR1 and CDR2 are SGHTA and FQGNSA. This CDR3 has 15 amino acids. CDR3 nucleotide sequence: TGTGCCAGCAGCTTCGATCTCGGACAGAACACTGAAGCTTTCTTT. This encodes CASSFDLGQNTEAFF.

DNA for the CDR3: TGCGCCAGCAGCTTGGGTTTCAGAGATACGCAGTATTTT. It encodes CASSLGFRDTQYF. The chain joins TRBV5-1 to TRBJ2-3; D not resolved. CDR1 is SGHRS, CDR2 YFSETQ, per germline. Deletions cut 0 bases from V and 5 bases from J, with 7 bases between. The CDR3 runs to 13 residues.

This chain links TRBV4-1 with TRBJ1-1, with TRBD1 identical over 7 bases. The V segment lost 3 bases and the J segment 5 bases; nucleotides outside the gene matches: 6. The CDR3 spans 14 residues. The germline V gene has CDR1 MGHRA and CDR2 YSYEKL. In DNA form, the CDR3 reads TGCGCCAGCAGCCAGGGCGACAGGGAGACTGAAGCTTTCTTT. Its translation: CASSQGDRETEAFF.

The sample holds a few counts of this clone. The V and J genes are TRBV6-6 and TRBJ1-5, with 7 positions matching TRBD1. V lost 2 bases and J lost 5; bases outside the gene matches: 9. Germline CDR1 is MNHNY and CDR2 is SVGAGI (reference sequence). This CDR3 is 16 amino acids long. CDR3 sequence (DNA): TGTGCCAGCAGTTACGATAACAGGGGCCCGGATCAGCCCCAGCATTTT. Protein sequence: CASSYDNRGPDQPQHF.

The genes are TRBV19 and TRBJ2-3; 15 positions match TRBD2. The length of the CDR3 is 17 residues. Germline assignment: CDR1 LNHDA and CDR2 SQIVND (reference sequence). The ends lost 10 bases at V and 4 bases at J; junction bases unmatched: 12. For the CDR3, the DNA is TGTGCCACCTGGGGGCCCAGGACTAGCGGGAGGGCAGATACGCAGTATTTT. Protein product: CATWGPRTSGRADTQYF.

This clone appeared a few times. The V and J genes are TRBV27 and TRBJ2-7; D is undetermined. In germline, CDR1 is MNHEY, CDR2 SMNVEV (reference sequence). Trimming shortened V by 8 bases and J by 2 bases, and 10 bases separated the two germline ends. CDR3 size: 12 residues. The CDR3 is CASGWSPYEQYV. The DNA for the CDR3 is TGTGCCAGCGGATGGTCACCCTACGAGCAGTACGTC.

This clone was counted a few times. CDR3 residues: CASSQGLAAYNEQFF. The CDR3 DNA reads TGTGCCAGCAGCCAAGGACTAGCGGCCTACAATGAGCAGTTCTTC. The chain couples TRBV4-2 to TRBJ2-1, with 9 bases that match TRBD2. CDR1 is LGHNA and CDR2 is YNFKEQ in the germline V gene. Unmatched junction bases numbered 0, after V lost 1 base and J lost 2 bases. The CDR3 loop spans 15 amino acids.